One sample yielded the 8 T cell receptor beta chains listed below, sequenced in a study of blood T cells in healthy people across ages. For the second PCR, which ran for 7 to 11 cycles, a sample-barcoded 5' primer and a J-beta primer mix were used. TCRdb recomputed calls from the 5' RACE reads with MiXCR, one row per CDR3 protein. Altogether about 1.7 million distinct CDR3 sequences are present, under 30% being singletons, with the ten largest covering about 8%. Specimen: blood. These TCRs come from a woman aged 25 to 39 in good health.

The chain employs TRBV27 and TRBJ2-1, with 11 nucleotides matching TRBD2. The CDR3 is 16 residues long. CDR1 is MNHEY and CDR2 is SMNVEV in the germline V gene (reference sequence). The J segment lost 5 bases and the V segment lost 4 bases, leaving 7 bases of the junction unmatched. For the CDR3, the DNA is TGTGCCAGCAGTTATAGCGGGGGGGCCCTAGACAATGAGCAGTTCTTC. Translated, it gives CASSYSGGALDNEQFF.

This sequence joins TRBV6-2 or TRBV6-3 and TRBJ2-3; 9 bases agree with TRBD2. V shed 8 bases and J 2 bases; nucleotides not matched to a gene: 11. Germline values: CDR1 MNHEY, CDR2 SVGEGT. The CDR3 length is 16 residues. In DNA, the CDR3 is TGTGCCAGCGGCCACCCGGGCGGGGGGGCCACAGATACGCAGTATTTT. Residues: CASGHPGGGATDTQYF.

The V call is TRBV18, the J call TRBJ2-4; 7 positions match TRBD2. The closer fit of TRBJ2-5 to the DNA end suggests the J call may be wrong. Per germline, CDR1 KGHSH and CDR2 LQKENI. This CDR3 comprises 14 residues. The CDR3 nucleotides are TGTGCCAGCTCACCAGCGGGGGATAAAGAGACCCAGTACTTC. Translating it yields CASSPAGDKETQYF.

This clonotype was seen more than once but under ten times. The chain joins TRBV15 to TRBJ1-2; 9 bases are shared with TRBD1. CDR3 length: 15 residues. V lost 5 bases, J lost 4 bases, and 8 bases stayed unmatched. CDR1 and CDR2 from the germline V gene are LNHNV and YYDKDF (reference sequence). CDR3 region: CATSPLGQGCYGYTF. DNA of the CDR3: TGTGCCACCAGCCCACTAGGACAGGGGTGCTATGGCTACACCTTC.

This clonotype showed up many times. V and J are TRBV4-1 and TRBJ2-1, with 10 positions matching TRBD2. With V trimmed by 6 bases and J by 2 bases, 4 bases remained unmatched. Germline CDR1 and CDR2: MGHRA and YSYEKL. The length of the CDR3 is 15 residues. The CDR3 DNA follows: TGCGCCAGCAGACACAGCGGGGGGGCCTACAATGAGCAGTTCTTC. As protein: CASRHSGGAYNEQFF.

This clonotype was observed once. This rearrangement joins TRBV9 to TRBJ1-1, with a tentative D call TRBD1 (5 bases). Germline V lookup: CDR1 SGDLS, CDR2 YYNGEE. V shed 0 bases and J shed 5 bases, with 8 bases lying between them. The CDR3 runs to 13 residues. The CDR3 DNA follows: TGTGCCAGCAGCGTAGTGAAGGGGACTGAAGCTTTCTTT. Translated, it gives CASSVVKGTEAFF.

The V gene is TRBV20-1, the J gene TRBJ2-1; 7 bases fit TRBD2. This CDR3 spans 16 amino acids. In germline, CDR1 is DFQATT, CDR2 SNEGSKA (reference sequence). J was trimmed by 0 bases and V by 2 bases; bases with no gene match: 7. CDR3 nucleotides: TGCAGTGCTAGACTAGCGGCTCTCAGCTCCTACAATGAGCAGTTCTTC. Amino acid sequence: CSARLAALSSYNEQFF.

This clonotype was detected many times. The rearrangement uses TRBV20-1 and TRBJ2-7; TRBD2 is a possible D gene (6 bases). Trimming shortened V by 5 bases and J by 2 bases, and 13 bases separated the two germline ends. CDR1 is DFQATT, CDR2 SNEGSKA, per germline (reference sequence). CDR3 length: 13 amino acids. The CDR3 sequence: CSAARDFPYEQYF. CDR3 coding DNA: TGCAGTGCTGCCCGGGACTTCCCCTACGAGCAGTACTTC.